A single sample gave rise to the 24 T cell receptor beta chains below, sequenced in a study of post-analysis software for immune sequencing data. Overall study findings and caveats: Compared with controls, patients had more of about 5 TRBV segments, including TRBV5-6, TRBV5-1 and TRBV20-1.

Tagging with unique molecular identifiers was a feature of the TCR beta cDNA libraries. TCRdb fed the PCR reads into MiXCR, producing one record per CDR3 protein. Counted here are 650,000 to 900,000 distinct CDR3 sequences, under 60% occurring once; the ten biggest clones make up roughly 5%. For these TCRs, the target antigens are not known. The sample was blood. The source is a girl aged 10 to 17 with multiple sclerosis.

V is TRBV7-2 and J is TRBJ1-2; D ambiguous. The V end lost 3 bases, the J end lost 4 bases, and 12 bases lay between the germline ends. Per the germline V gene, CDR1 is SGHTA and CDR2 is FQGNSA. The CDR3 loop spans 14 amino acids. The CDR3 region has the DNA TGTGCCAGCAGCTTGGTAGCGACCCGCTATGGCTACACCTTC. Encoded protein: CASSLVATRYGYTF.

The sample holds a few counts of this clonotype. The chain couples TRBV6-5 to TRBJ1-2; a possible D gene is TRBD1 (5 bases). Per the germline V gene, CDR1 is MNHEY and CDR2 is SVGAGI. V shed 5 bases and J shed 8 bases, with 21 bases lying between them. The CDR3 runs to 15 residues. CDR3 residues: CASSSPGLIAEGYTF. As DNA, the CDR3 is TGTGCCAGCAGTAGTCCGGGACTCATTGCGGAGGGCTACACCTTC.

This clonotype was recorded a few times. The chain is built from TRBV3-1 and TRBJ1-6, with 8 bases identical to TRBD1. This CDR3 contains 15 residues. CDR1 and CDR2 from the germline V gene are LGHDT and YNNKEL (reference sequence). Trimming took 4 bases from V and 7 from J; bases not matched to a gene: 6. CDR3 nucleotide sequence: TGTGCCAGCAGCCCGGGGGACAGGCTGAATTCACCCCTCCACTTT. As protein: CASSPGDRLNSPLHF.

The chain employs TRBV20-1 and TRBJ2-5, with D perhaps assigned TRBD1 or TRBD2 (6 bases each). The better agreement between TRBJ2-7 and the DNA end casts doubt on the J call. Germline CDR1 reads DFQATT; CDR2 reads SNEGSKA (reference sequence). The CDR3 is 15 residues long. CDR3 in amino acids: CSARDPGAGVGEQYF. In DNA, the CDR3 is TGCAGTGCTAGAGATCCGGGGGCAGGGGTTGGCGAGCAGTACTTC.

The genes are TRBV28 and TRBJ1-5; possibly TRBD1 for D (5 bases). Per germline, CDR1 MDHEN and CDR2 SYDVKM. V shed 7 bases and J shed 1 base, with 14 bases lying between them. The length of the CDR3 is 15 residues. The CDR3 spells CASTRTPRSNQPQHF. The CDR3 DNA is TGTGCCAGCACCAGGACACCCCGGAGCAATCAGCCCCAGCATTTT.

The count of this clonotype is one. The V and J genes are TRBV12-3 or TRBV12-4 and TRBJ2-1; D ambiguous. The CDR3 sequence is 14 residues long. The ends were cut back, 2 bases at V and 6 bases at J, with 11 bases in the middle. The CDR3 DNA sequence: TGTGCCAGCAGTTTATCCGACCTACTCAATGAGCAGTTCTTC. Protein sequence: CASSLSDLLNEQFF.

In this sample, this clonotype turned up a few times. This chain joins TRBV12-3 or TRBV12-4 and TRBJ2-5; the D is unclear. V shed 5 bases and J shed 5 bases, with 12 bases lying between them. The CDR3 sequence is 13 residues long. CDR3 amino acids: CASSGPFPETQYF. For the CDR3, the DNA is TGTGCCAGCAGTGGGCCCTTCCCGGAGACCCAGTACTTC.

The chain links TRBV9 to TRBJ1-2, with 8 nucleotides matching TRBD1. The germline V gene encodes CDR1 SGDLS and CDR2 YYNGEE. The junction had 11 bases not matched to a gene; V was cut back by 0 bases and J by 7 bases. The CDR3 is made up of 16 amino acids. CDR3 amino acids: CASSVVDDRGVRGYTF. The DNA of the CDR3 is TGTGCCAGCAGCGTAGTGGACGACAGGGGAGTTCGTGGCTACACCTTC.

The chain joins TRBV20-1 to TRBJ1-2; 11 bases map to TRBD1. The germline CDR1 and CDR2 sequences are DFQATT and SNEGSKA (reference sequence). V dropped 0 bases and J dropped 0; count of bases not matched to a gene: 6. The CDR3 is 17 amino acids. CDR3 nucleotide sequence: TGCAGTGCTAGAGACCGGGACAGGGGGTTAACTAACTATGGCTACACCTTC. Translation: CSARDRDRGLTNYGYTF.

Only a few counts were recorded for this clonotype. The V and J genes are TRBV29-1 and TRBJ1-2, with D hard to call. CDR3 length: 11 amino acids. Germline V gene sequence: CDR1 SQVTM, CDR2 ANQGSEA. V was pared by 5 bases and J by 8 bases, with 12 bases between. The CDR3 region is CSVFRGKGYTF. CDR3 DNA sequence: TGCAGCGTTTTCAGAGGGAAAGGCTACACCTTC.

This clonotype was detected only a few times. The chain carries TRBV20-1 and TRBJ2-1; D gene unclear. With 0 bases removed from V and 5 bases from J, the gap between germline ends came to 11 bases. The length of the CDR3 is 14 residues. Germline V gene lookup returns CDR1 DFQATT and CDR2 SNEGSKA (reference sequence). Here the CDR3 DNA reads TGCAGTGCTAGAGATTTTAAGAGGCACAATGAGCAGTTCTTC. It codes for CSARDFKRHNEQFF.

The V gene is TRBV11-1, the J gene TRBJ2-1; a weak D match, TRBD2 (5 bases). The germline V and J ends were trimmed by 4 bases and 6 bases, with 22 bases remaining between them. The CDR3 spans 17 residues. Germline V gene sequence: CDR1 SGHAT, CDR2 FQDESV (reference sequence). CDR3 DNA sequence: TGTGCCAGCAGCTATAACCTCCGGGAAGTCGGCGGCAATGAGCAGTTCTTC. The encoded protein is CASSYNLREVGGNEQFF.

The CDR3 bases are TGTGCCAGCAGCTTAGACGCTAGCGGGATGTCAAATGAGCAGTTCTTC. Protein: CASSLDASGMSNEQFF. The chain recombines TRBV7-2 with TRBJ2-1; 9 positions agree with TRBD2. V lost 1 base to trimming and J lost 7 bases; unmatched junction nucleotides: 8. Germline lookup yields CDR1 SGHTA and CDR2 FQGNSA. The CDR3 runs to 16 residues.

The chain combines TRBV5-1 with TRBJ1-4, with TRBD1 as a possible D gene (5 bases). Trimming took 3 bases from V and 3 from J, leaving 15 bases between them. CDR1 SGHRS and CDR2 YFSETQ come from the germline V gene. CDR3 size: 16 residues. CDR3 nucleotide sequence: TGCGCCAGCAGCTCCCTCGGGGCCTTATCTAATGAAAAACTGTTTTTT. Its translation is CASSSLGALSNEKLFF.

This chain connects TRBV20-1 to TRBJ2-2; TRBD1 matches at 7 bases. The CDR3 length is 15 residues. Germline loops: CDR1 DFQATT, CDR2 SNEGSKA (reference sequence). Trimming removed 3 bases from V and 1 base from J; junction bases left unmatched: 5. CDR3 in amino acids: CSARPGTVNTGELFF. The DNA of the CDR3 is TGCAGTGCTAGGCCCGGGACAGTGAACACCGGGGAGCTGTTTTTT.

J is TRBJ1-1 and V is TRBV28; weak D call: TRBD1 (6 bases). V was shortened by 6 bases and J by 11 bases, with 19 bases between the two germline ends. CDR1 and CDR2 from the germline V gene are MDHEN and SYDVKM. This CDR3 has 13 residues. DNA for the CDR3: TGTGCCAGCAGCCACGACAGGTCATACAGGGCTTTCTTT. This translates into CASSHDRSYRAFF.

The chain combines TRBV5-6 with TRBJ1-1; the D is unclear. There are 12 residues in the CDR3. The V and J ends lost 1 base and 4 bases respectively, with 5 bases between them. CDR1 and CDR2 from the germline V gene are SGHDT and YYEEEE. This CDR3 is CASSLTVTEAFF. CDR3 sequence (DNA): TGTGCCAGCAGCTTGACGGTCACTGAAGCTTTCTTT. The complete variable domain, with remaining parts taken from reference TRBV5-6 and TRBJ1-1, reads DAGVTQSPTHLIKTRGQQVTLRCSPKSGHDTVSWYQQALGQGPQFIFQYYEEEERQRGNFPDRFSGHQFPNYSSELNVNALLLGDSALYLCASSLTVTEAFFGQGTRLTVV.

This clonotype was seen a few times. The rearrangement links TRBV4-2 to TRBJ2-3; 7 bases line up with TRBD1. CDR1 LGHNA and CDR2 YNFKEQ come from the germline V gene. The ends lost 4 bases at V and 10 bases at J; junction bases unmatched: 11. The CDR3 runs 14 residues. The CDR3 reads CASSLTLTGSPQYF. CDR3 in DNA: TGTGCCAGCAGCCTTACCTTGACAGGGAGTCCGCAGTATTTT.

V gene TRBV7-9 combines with J gene TRBJ2-7; 10 bases map to TRBD2. From germline, CDR1 is SEHNR and CDR2 FQNEAQ (reference sequence). There are 15 residues in the CDR3. V shed 5 bases and J 7 bases; nucleotides not matched to a gene: 11. The CDR3 DNA follows: TGTGCCAGCAGCCCAAGACTAGCGGGTATACATGAGCAGTACTTC. Encoded protein: CASSPRLAGIHEQYF.

The CDR3 DNA sequence: TGCGCCAGCAGCCAAGGAGTAACAGGGCCATACTCCTACGAGCAGTACTTC. Protein sequence: CASSQGVTGPYSYEQYF. V gene TRBV4-3 combines with J gene TRBJ2-7; TRBD1 is a possible D gene (6 bases). V was cut by 1 base and J by 0 bases, with 16 bases left in between. Germline loops: CDR1 LGHNA, CDR2 YSLEER. The CDR3 spans 17 residues.

The chain joins TRBV6-1 to TRBJ2-3; D call uncertain. The germline V and J ends were trimmed by 7 bases and 0 bases, with 11 bases remaining between them. The CDR3 sequence is 14 residues long. Germline CDR1 is MNHNS and CDR2 is SASEGT. The DNA of the CDR3 is TGTGCCAGCACTTGGTCGTCTAGCACAGATACGCAGTATTTT. Protein: CASTWSSSTDTQYF.

This sequence joins TRBV6-6 and TRBJ2-7, with 8 bases aligning to TRBD2. CDR1 and CDR2 (germline): MNHNY, SVGAGI (reference sequence). V dropped 8 bases and J dropped 5; count of bases not matched to a gene: 8. The CDR3 is made up of 13 amino acids. The CDR3 DNA reads TGTGCCAGCCGGGGGGGAGTGGTGGACGAGCAGTACTTC. Its protein is CASRGGVVDEQYF.

This clonotype was seen a handful of times. The chain combines TRBV29-1 with TRBJ2-7; 11 positions agree with TRBD1. The CDR3 extends over 12 amino acids. V lost 4 bases to trimming and J lost 6 bases; unmatched junction nucleotides: 2. Looked up from germline, CDR1 is SQVTM and CDR2 is ANQGSEA. CDR3 sequence: CSVGGQGVEQYF. DNA of the CDR3: TGCAGCGTTGGGGGACAGGGGGTCGAGCAGTACTTC.

The V call is TRBV11-2, the J call TRBJ1-1, with D possibly matching TRBD1 (6 bases). The CDR3 is 13 residues long. V was shortened by 4 bases and J by 6 bases, with 12 bases between the two germline ends. Germline V gene sequence: CDR1 SGHAT, CDR2 FQNNGV. CDR3 in amino acids: CASSSPGVAEAFF. DNA for the CDR3: TGTGCCAGCAGCTCCCCAGGGGTGGCTGAAGCTTTCTTT.